The present T cell receptor beta chain was sequenced within a study of shared clonotypes between healthy human individuals. As for this clone: Its antigen is undetermined.

Germline CDR1 is KGHSY and CDR2 is FQNENV. The CDR3 is 14 amino acids. V gave up 4 bases and J gave up 5 bases; unmatched junction bases: 6. Study-wide results and caveats: Relative to clonotypes present in all four donors, those not shared had lower generation probabilities.

Deep-level assay runs were performed. Only in-frame clones appear in the TCRdb table, and some are missing; sequencing was by immunoSEQ multiplex PCR. This table has roughly 2.5 million clones, around 94% appearing once. Material: naive CD4+ T cells sorted from blood. Subset here: CD45RA+ positively selected. The rearrangement uses TRBV16 and TRBJ1-1, with 8 positions matching TRBD1. The receptor was isolated from a man between 18 and 35 years old in good health. The CDR3 DNA sequence: TGTGCCAGCAGCCCAGACAGGGGTCGGACTGAAGCTTTCTTT. Translation: CASSPDRGRTEAFF.